This T cell receptor (beta chain) was captured by sequencing in a study of T-cell memory formation after mild COVID-19. Study results and caveats: Pre-infection memory contained some responding clones, which suggested that cross-reactive memory had joined.

MiXCR, applied by TCRdb to the 5' RACE reads, yields one record per CDR3 protein. Among about 82,000 distinct CDR3 sequences listed, 10% to 15% were seen once. This clonotype appeared many times. Its antigen is still unknown. This sequence was found in an adult woman who had mild COVID-19 (a few samples of this study predate the infection). Cell type and time point are not known. Sequencing input: PBMCs or a T cell subset sorted from them (not recorded which).

CDR3 sequence reads: CASSRSSSGAYNEQFF. The CDR3 DNA is TGTGCCAGCAGCCGATCTAGCTCGGGAGCCTACAATGAGCAGTTCTTC. The V gene is TRBV7-9, the J gene TRBJ2-1; maybe TRBD2 (6 bases). Per germline, CDR1 SEHNR and CDR2 FQNEAQ (reference sequence). This CDR3 region has 16 residues. V was clipped by 5 bases and J by 2 bases, with 16 bases between them.